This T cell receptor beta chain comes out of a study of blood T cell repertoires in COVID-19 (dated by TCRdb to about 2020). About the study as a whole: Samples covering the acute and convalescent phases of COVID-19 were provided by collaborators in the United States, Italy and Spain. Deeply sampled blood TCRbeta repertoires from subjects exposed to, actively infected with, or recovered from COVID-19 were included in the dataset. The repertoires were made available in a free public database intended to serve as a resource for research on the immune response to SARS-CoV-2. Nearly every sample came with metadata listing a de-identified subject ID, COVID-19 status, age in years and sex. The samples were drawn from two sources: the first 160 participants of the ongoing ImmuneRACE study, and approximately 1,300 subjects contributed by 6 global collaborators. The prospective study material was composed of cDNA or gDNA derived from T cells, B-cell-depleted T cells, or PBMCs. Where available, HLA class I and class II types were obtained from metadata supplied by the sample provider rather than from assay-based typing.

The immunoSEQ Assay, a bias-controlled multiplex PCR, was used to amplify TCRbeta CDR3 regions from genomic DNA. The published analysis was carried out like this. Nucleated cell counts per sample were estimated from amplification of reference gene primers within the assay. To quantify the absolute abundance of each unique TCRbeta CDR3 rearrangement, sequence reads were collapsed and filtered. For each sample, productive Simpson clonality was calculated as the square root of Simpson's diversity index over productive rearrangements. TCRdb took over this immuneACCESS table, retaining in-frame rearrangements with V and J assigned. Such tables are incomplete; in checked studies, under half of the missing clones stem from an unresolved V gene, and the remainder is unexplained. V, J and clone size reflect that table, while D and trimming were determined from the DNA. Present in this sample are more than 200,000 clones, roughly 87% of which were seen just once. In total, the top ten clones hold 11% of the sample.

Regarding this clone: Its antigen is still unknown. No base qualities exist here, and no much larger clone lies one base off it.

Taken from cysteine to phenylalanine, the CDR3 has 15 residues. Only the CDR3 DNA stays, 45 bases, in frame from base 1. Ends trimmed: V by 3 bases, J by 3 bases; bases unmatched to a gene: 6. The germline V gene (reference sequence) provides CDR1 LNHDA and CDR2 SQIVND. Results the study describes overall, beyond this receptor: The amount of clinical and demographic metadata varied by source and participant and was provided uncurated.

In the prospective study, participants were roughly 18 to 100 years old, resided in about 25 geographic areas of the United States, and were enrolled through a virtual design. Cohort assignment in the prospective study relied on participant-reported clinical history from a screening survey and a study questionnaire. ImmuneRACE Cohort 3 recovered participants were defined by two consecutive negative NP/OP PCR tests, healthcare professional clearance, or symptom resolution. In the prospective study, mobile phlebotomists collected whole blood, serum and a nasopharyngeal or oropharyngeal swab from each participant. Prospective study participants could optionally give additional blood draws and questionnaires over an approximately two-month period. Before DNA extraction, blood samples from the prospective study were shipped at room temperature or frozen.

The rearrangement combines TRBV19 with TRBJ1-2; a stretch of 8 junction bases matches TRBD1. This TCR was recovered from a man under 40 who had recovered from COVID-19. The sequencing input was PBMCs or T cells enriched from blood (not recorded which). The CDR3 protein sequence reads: CASSIGQGHDYGYTF. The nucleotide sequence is TGTGCCAGTAGTATCGGACAGGGACACGACTATGGCTACACCTTC. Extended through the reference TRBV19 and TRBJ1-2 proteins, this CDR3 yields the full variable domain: DGGITQSPKYLFRKEGQNVTLSCEQNLNHDAMYWYRQDPGQGLRLIYYSQIVNDFQKGDIAEGYSVSREKKESFPLTVTSAQKNPTAFYLCASSIGQGHDYGYTFGSGTRLTVV.